One and the same sample provided the 9 T cell receptor beta chains below, sequenced in a study of regulatory T cells in long-lasting Graves disease. To make TCR beta libraries, researchers used iRepertoire HTBI primers and Arm-PCR of CDR3 regions. TCRdb re-derived calls from the multiplex PCR reads in MiXCR, one entry per CDR3 protein. The repertoire holds 600,000 to 850,000 distinct CDR3 sequences, with 25% to 35% as singletons. The time point here: persistent/refractory GD, antithyroid drugs over 5 years with positive TRAb. Extracted RNA from PBMCs served as the source of the TCR library. This sample comprised peripheral blood mononuclear cells (PBMCs), obtained when the disease was refractory, from a patient treated with antithyroid drugs. These receptors all stem from a female donor with Graves disease.

This rearrangement joins TRBV5-1 to TRBJ1-4; 8 bases match TRBD1. V trimming: 4 bases; J trimming: 5 bases; junction bases outside the gene matches: 7. Germline V gene lookup returns CDR1 SGHRS and CDR2 YFSETQ. The CDR3 has 15 residues. The CDR3 sequence: CASSIWTGPNEKLFF. The CDR3 region has the DNA TGCGCCAGCAGCATCTGGACAGGGCCAAATGAAAAACTGTTTTTT.

V gene TRBV11-2 combines with J gene TRBJ2-1; TRBD1 might be the D (6 bases). V was cut by 4 bases and J by 4 bases, with 14 bases left in between. CDR3 length: 15 amino acids. Germline assignment: CDR1 SGHAT and CDR2 FQNNGV. The CDR3 region is CASSSYRERYNEQFF. Here the CDR3 DNA reads TGTGCCAGCAGCTCATACAGGGAGAGGTACAATGAGCAGTTCTTC.

As regards this clonotype: A much larger clone sits a single nucleotide away, making a read error possible. In this CDR3 the conserved last residue, phenylalanine or tryptophan, is missing, so a read error is likely. The chain combines TRBV11-2 with TRBJ2-7; 8 nucleotides align to TRBD1. Germline V gene data show CDR1 as SGHAT and CDR2 as FQNNGV. CDR3 length: 14 residues. The V segment lost 6 bases and the J segment 0 bases; nucleotides outside the gene matches: 4. The CDR3 spells CASSPRGPSYEQYL. CDR3 nucleotide sequence: TGTGCCAGCAGTCCCAGGGGGCCCTCCTACGAGCAGTACCTC.

This clonotype was recorded a few times. This CDR3 is CSAREGGSSYGYTF. CDR3 nucleotides: TGCAGTGCTAGAGAGGGGGGCTCCAGCTATGGCTACACCTTC. V and J are TRBV20-1 and TRBJ1-2; D might be TRBD1 (6 bases). This CDR3 is built from 14 residues. Between the trimmed V and J ends, which lost 0 bases and 4 bases, there was a span of 12 bases. CDR1 is DFQATT, CDR2 SNEGSKA, per germline (reference sequence).

This clonotype has only a few counts. The V call is TRBV28, the J call TRBJ1-1, with 11 bases that match TRBD1. V shed 6 bases and J 7 bases; nucleotides not matched to a gene: 7. This CDR3 is 14 amino acids long. Germline CDR1 MDHEN, CDR2 SYDVKM. The DNA for the CDR3 is TGTGCCAGCAGGATCTCCGGGACAGGGGGTGAAGCTTTCTTT. This encodes CASRISGTGGEAFF.

This chain joins TRBV10-3 and TRBJ2-7; TRBD2 might be the D (5 bases). V lost 10 bases and J lost 2, with 18 bases in between. Germline-derived CDR1 and CDR2 are ENHRY and SYGVKD. This CDR3 is 14 amino acids long. The CDR3 is CASRSLAEAYEQYF. The CDR3 coding sequence is TGTGCCAGCCGGAGTCTGGCGGAGGCCTACGAGCAGTACTTC.

The V call is TRBV6-2 or TRBV6-3, the J call TRBJ2-2; either TRBD1 or TRBD2 may supply D (5 bases each). The CDR3 totals 18 residues. Trimming pared 2 bases from V and 5 bases from J, leaving 21 bases between. Per germline, CDR1 MNHEY and CDR2 SVGEGT. DNA for the CDR3: TGTGCCAGCAGTTACCGGGGCCTAGCCCCAAGTAGTACCGGGGAGCTGTTTTTT. This sequence encodes CASSYRGLAPSSTGELFF.

This clonotype was counted between two and nine times. CDR3 nucleotides: TGCGCCAGCAGCAAAGGATTGAACACTGAAGCTTTCTTT. This encodes CASSKGLNTEAFF. The J gene is TRBJ1-1, the V gene TRBV5-1; no clear D. The ends were cut back, 4 bases at V and 0 bases at J, with 7 bases in the middle. This CDR3 contains 13 residues. CDR1 and CDR2 from the germline V gene are SGHRS and YFSETQ.

This clonotype was recorded a few times. The chain uses TRBV20-1 and TRBJ1-2; D is ambiguous. Germline V gene sequence: CDR1 DFQATT, CDR2 SNEGSKA (reference sequence). This CDR3 contains 14 residues. The ends were cut back, 0 bases at V and 5 bases at J, with 13 bases in the middle. The CDR3 protein is CSARDVIVPYGYTF. CDR3 nucleotide sequence: TGCAGTGCTAGAGATGTTATCGTCCCATATGGCTACACCTTC.